The clone carrying this T cell receptor (beta chain) showed up just a few times. What it recognizes is unknown. Expansion of antigen-specific CD4+ T cells with viral peptide pools was carried out by the ViraFEST assay before sequencing. Having been cultured for 10 days, the cells underwent CD4+ T cell isolation. Two-dose vaccination with either BNT162b2 or mRNA-1273 was given to the participants. The healthy vaccine recipients, who had no prior SARS-CoV-2 infection, showed negative nucleocapsid antibodies. The data were obtained in a study of vaccination effects on CD4 cells after COVID-19. General study points: Clones induced by infection and by vaccine showed marked clonal contraction late after vaccination. Early timepoints after infection were absent, and convalescent patients were few in the study.

Data came from immunoSEQ multiplex PCR; TCRdb stores just in-frame clones and leaves some out. The sample includes more than 15,000 clones, under 70% of them seen just once. V lost 6 bases and J 2 bases, leaving 10 bases between the germline ends. CDR1 is MNHEY and CDR2 is SMNVEV in the germline V gene (reference sequence). The CDR3 length is 13 residues. The TCR originated in a human donor who received a COVID-19 vaccine. V gene TRBV27 combines with J gene TRBJ1-1, with D unresolved. The source material was CD4+ T cells from PBMCs cultured with SARS-CoV-2 spike peptides, sampled after COVID-19 vaccination. CDR3 nucleotide sequence: TGTGCCAGCAGGCTAGTTCAAAACACTGAAGCTTTCTTT. It specifies CASRLVQNTEAFF.